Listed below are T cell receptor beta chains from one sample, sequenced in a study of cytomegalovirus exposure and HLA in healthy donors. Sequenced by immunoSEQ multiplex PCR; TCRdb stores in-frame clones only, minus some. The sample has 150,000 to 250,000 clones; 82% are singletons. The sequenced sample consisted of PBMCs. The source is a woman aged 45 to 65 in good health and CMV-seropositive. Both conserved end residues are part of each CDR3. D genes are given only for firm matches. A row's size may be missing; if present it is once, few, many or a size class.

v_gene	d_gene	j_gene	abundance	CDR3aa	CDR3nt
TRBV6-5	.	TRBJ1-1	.	CASRLDPPNTEAFF	TGTGCCAGCAGGCTAGACCCGCCGAACACTGAAGCTTTCTTT
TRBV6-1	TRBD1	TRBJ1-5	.	CASSEPRGTNNQPQHF	TGTGCCAGCAGTGAACCCAGGGGGACGAATAATCAGCCCCAGCATTTT
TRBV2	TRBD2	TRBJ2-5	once	CVSSPRLAGKETQYF	TGTGTCAGCAGTCCCCGACTAGCGGGAAAAGAGACCCAGTACTTC
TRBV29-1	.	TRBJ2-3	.	CSPRDPSTDTQYF	TGCAGCCCCCGGGATCCGAGCACAGATACGCAGTATTTT
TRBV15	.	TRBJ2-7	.	CATSRDWGDEQYF	TGTGCCACCAGCAGAGATTGGGGGGACGAGCAGTACTTC
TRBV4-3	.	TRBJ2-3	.	CASSQEGREDTQYF	TGCGCCAGCAGCCAAGAGGGGCGGGAAGATACGCAGTATTTT
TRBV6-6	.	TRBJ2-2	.	CASSYPTGTGELFF	TGTGCCAGCAGTTACCCCACGGGGACCGGGGAGCTGTTTTTT
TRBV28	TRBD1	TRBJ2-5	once	CASGQGVQETQYF	TGTGCCAGCGGACAGGGGGTACAAGAGACCCAGTACTTC
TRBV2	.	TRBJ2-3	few	CASSLLSGSTDTQYF	TGTGCCAGCAGTCTCCTTAGCGGAAGCACAGATACGCAGTATTTT
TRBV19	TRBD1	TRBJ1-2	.	CASSPGGSYGYTF	TGTGCCAGTAGTCCAGGGGGCAGCTATGGCTACACCTTC
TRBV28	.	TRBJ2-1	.	CASSSLGKDNEQFF	TGTGCCAGCAGTTCCCTCGGGAAGGACAATGAGCAGTTCTTC
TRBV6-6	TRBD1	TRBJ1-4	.	CASRKGDRVGEKLFF	TGTGCCAGCAGGAAGGGGGACAGGGTGGGTGAAAAACTGTTTTTT
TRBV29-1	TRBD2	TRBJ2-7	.	CSGIPGTSGSYEQYF	TGCAGCGGAATACCCGGGACTAGCGGCTCCTACGAGCAGTACTTC
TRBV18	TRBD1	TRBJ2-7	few	CASSPPDRSEQYF	TGTGCCAGCTCACCACCGGACAGGTCCGAGCAGTACTTC
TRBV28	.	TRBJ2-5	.	CASGGAGFSHQETQYF	TGTGCCAGCGGTGGGGCTGGATTCAGCCACCAAGAGACCCAGTACTTC
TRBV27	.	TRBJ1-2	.	CASSFRDSYGYTF	TGTGCCAGCAGTTTCAGGGATAGCTATGGCTACACCTTC
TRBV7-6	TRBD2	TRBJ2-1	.	CASSLGLAGDNEQFF	TGTGCCAGCAGCTTAGGGCTAGCGGGGGACAATGAGCAGTTCTTC
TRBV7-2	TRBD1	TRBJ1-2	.	CASSLGRTGNYGYTF	TGTGCCAGCAGCTTAGGAAGGACAGGCAACTATGGCTACACCTTC
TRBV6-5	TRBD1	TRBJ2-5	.	CASRGTGRETQYF	TGTGCCAGCAGGGGGACAGGGCGAGAGACCCAGTACTTC
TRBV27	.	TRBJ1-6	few	CASSLTPGRPSPLHF	TGTGCCAGCAGTTTAACCCCCGGCAGGCCGAGCCCCCTCCACTTT
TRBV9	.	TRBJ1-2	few	CASSVEGNRVEGYTF	TGTGCCAGCAGCGTAGAAGGGAACAGGGTTGAAGGCTACACCTTC
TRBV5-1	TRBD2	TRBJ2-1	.	CASSWNPRASGYNEQFF	TGCGCCAGCAGCTGGAACCCGCGGGCTAGCGGCTACAATGAGCAGTTCTTC
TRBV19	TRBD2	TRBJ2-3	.	CASSISLARTDTQYF	TGTGCCAGTAGTATCTCACTAGCGCGCACAGATACGCAGTATTTT
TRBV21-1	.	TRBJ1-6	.	CASKGSIQGSLNSPLHF	TGTGCCAGCAAGGGGAGTATACAGGGTTCGCTTAATTCACCCCTCCACTTT
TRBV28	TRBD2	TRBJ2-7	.	CASSFSAGGPYEQYF	TGTGCCAGCAGTTTTTCTGCGGGAGGGCCCTACGAGCAGTACTTC
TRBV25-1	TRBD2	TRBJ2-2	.	CASSPPGLAGTGELFF	TGTGCCAGCAGTCCCCCGGGACTAGCGGGGACCGGGGAGCTGTTTTTT
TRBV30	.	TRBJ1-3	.	CAWSVTARSGNTIYF	TGTGCCTGGAGTGTAACAGCCCGCTCTGGAAACACCATATATTTT
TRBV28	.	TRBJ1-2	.	CATTRGGLYGYTF	TGTGCCACTACGCGGGGGGGGTTATATGGCTACACCTTC
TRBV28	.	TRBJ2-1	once	CASSSGTPNEQFF	TGTGCCAGCAGTTCCGGGACACCCAATGAGCAGTTCTTC
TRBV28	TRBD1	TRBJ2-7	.	CASSPPGQGVHEQYF	TGTGCCAGCAGTCCTCCGGGACAGGGGGTACACGAGCAGTACTTC
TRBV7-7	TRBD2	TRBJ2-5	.	CASSPRLAGGQETQYF	TGTGCCAGCAGTCCCCGACTGGCGGGAGGGCAAGAGACCCAGTACTTC
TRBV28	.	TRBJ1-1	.	CASSPERAEAFF	TGTGCCAGCAGCCCCGAGCGAGCTGAAGCTTTCTTT
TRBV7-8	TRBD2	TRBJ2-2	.	CASSPTGLPGGTTGELFF	TGTGCCAGCAGCCCCACGGGACTACCGGGAGGGACCACCGGGGAGCTGTTTTTT
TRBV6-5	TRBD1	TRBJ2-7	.	CASSYSRQGAGEQYF	TGTGCCAGCAGTTACTCGAGGCAGGGGGCTGGCGAGCAGTACTTC
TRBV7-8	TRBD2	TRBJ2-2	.	CASSLAGGVTGELFF	TGTGCCAGCAGCTTAGCGGGGGGGGTCACCGGGGAGCTGTTTTTT
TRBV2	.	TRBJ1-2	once	CASSDRVNYGYTF	TGTGCCAGCAGTGACAGGGTTAACTATGGCTACACCTTC
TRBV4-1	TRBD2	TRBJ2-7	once	CASRYSSGGQYEQYF	TGCGCCAGCAGATACTCTAGCGGGGGACAATACGAGCAGTACTTC
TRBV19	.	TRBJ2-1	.	CASSIDQDIDNEQFF	TGTGCCAGTAGTATAGATCAGGACATTGACAATGAGCAGTTCTTC
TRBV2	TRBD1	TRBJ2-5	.	CASKLGTGQETQYF	TGTGCCAGCAAACTCGGGACAGGGCAAGAGACCCAGTACTTC
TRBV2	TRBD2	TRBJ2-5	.	CASSKSGLAGETQYF	TGTGCCAGCAGTAAATCGGGACTAGCAGGAGAGACCCAGTACTTC
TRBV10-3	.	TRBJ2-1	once	CAISASFEGGEQFF	TGTGCCATCAGCGCGTCCTTCGAAGGCGGTGAGCAGTTCTTC
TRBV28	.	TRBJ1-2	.	CASSPTSLRVNYGYTF	TGTGCCAGCAGTCCCACCTCGCTCAGGGTTAACTATGGCTACACCTTC
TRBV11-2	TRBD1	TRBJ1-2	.	CASSLGDRNYGYTF	TGTGCCAGCAGCTTAGGGGACAGAAACTATGGCTACACCTTC
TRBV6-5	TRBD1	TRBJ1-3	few	CASSATGESGNTIYF	TGTGCCAGCAGTGCCACAGGGGAGAGTGGAAACACCATATATTTT
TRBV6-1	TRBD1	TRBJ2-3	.	CASIKGAPDTQYF	TGTGCCAGCATAAAGGGGGCACCAGATACGCAGTATTTT
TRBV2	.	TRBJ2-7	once	CASSEEGGYEQYF	TGTGCCAGCAGTGAAGAGGGAGGCTACGAGCAGTACTTC
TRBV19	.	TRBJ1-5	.	CASNPLEGTGANQPQHF	TGTGCCAGTAACCCGCTGGAGGGGACTGGGGCCAATCAGCCCCAGCATTTT
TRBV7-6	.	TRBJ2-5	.	CASSLVTGWGETQYF	TGTGCCAGCAGCTTAGTGACAGGATGGGGGGAGACCCAGTACTTC
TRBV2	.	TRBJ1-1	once	CASSEGGSRTEAFF	TGTGCCAGCAGTGAAGGGGGCTCTAGGACTGAAGCTTTCTTT
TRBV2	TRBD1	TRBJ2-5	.	CASSTGTGETQYF	TGTGCCAGCAGTACCGGGACAGGGGAGACCCAGTACTTC
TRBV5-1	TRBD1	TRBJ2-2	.	CASSLAGTGVTGELFF	TGCGCCAGCAGCTTGGCCGGGACAGGGGTCACCGGGGAGCTGTTTTTT
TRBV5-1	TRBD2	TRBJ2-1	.	CASSWGTSNNNEQFF	TGCGCCAGCAGCTGGGGGACTAGTAATAACAATGAGCAGTTCTTC
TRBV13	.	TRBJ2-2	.	CASSPSGLTGPGELFF	TGTGCCAGCAGCCCATCGGGTCTCACCGGCCCCGGGGAGCTGTTTTTT
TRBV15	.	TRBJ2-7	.	CATSSTGQTDPYEQYF	TGTGCCACCAGCAGTACCGGACAGACTGACCCCTACGAGCAGTACTTC